This passage covers 26 T cell receptor beta chains from one sample sequenced in a study of beta chain features in type 1 diabetes. Points from the study as a whole: All four CD4+ subsets of Type 1 diabetes patients contained TCRB CDR3s that were moderately but significantly shorter.

cDNA synthesis used the whole RNA isolate, giving expressed TCRB sequences. Some clones are missing from TCRdb's copy, which holds only in-frame ones; the method was immunoSEQ multiplex PCR. Of about 25,000 clones in the sample, 68% were seen once. No antigens are known for them. The specimen was stem cell memory CD4+ T cells from blood. All receptors derive from a middle-aged woman with type 1 diabetes.

The chain couples TRBV5-1 to TRBJ1-6, with TRBD1 matching over 10 bases. J gave up 7 bases and V 2 bases, and 3 bases lay outside the gene matches. This CDR3 contains 15 residues. Germline CDR1 and CDR2: SGHRS and YFSETQ. Here the CDR3 reads CASSLRQGANSPLHF. The CDR3 coding sequence is TGCGCCAGCAGCTTAAGACAGGGGGCGAATTCACCCCTCCACTTT.

This clone was found once. V and J are TRBV13 and TRBJ2-3; 8 bases line up with TRBD1. V trimming: 6 bases; J trimming: 5 bases; junction bases outside the gene matches: 7. CDR1 and CDR2 (germline): PRHDT, FYEKMQ (reference sequence). The CDR3 contains 14 residues. The chain's CDR3 is CASSGQGAIDTQYF. As DNA, the CDR3 is TGTGCCAGCAGTGGACAGGGAGCAATAGATACGCAGTATTTT. Supplemented by reference TRBV13 and TRBJ2-3, the full variable domain reads AAGVIQSPRHLIKEKRETATLKCYPIPRHDTVYWYQQGPGQDPQFLISFYEKMQSDKGSIPDRFSAQQFSDYHSELNMSSLELGDSALYFCASSGQGAIDTQYFGPGTRLTVL.

The rearrangement joins TRBV7-9 to TRBJ2-3, with 9 nucleotides matching TRBD1. This CDR3 is built from 14 residues. The V gene end was trimmed by 6 bases and the J gene end by 3 bases; junction bases not matched to a gene: 4. The germline V gene has CDR1 SEHNR and CDR2 FQNEAQ (reference sequence). For the CDR3, the DNA is TGTGCCAGCAGTTCCGGGACAGGGACAGATACGCAGTATTTT. The encoded protein is CASSSGTGTDTQYF.

The V call is TRBV9, the J call TRBJ1-1; D uncertain. The length of the CDR3 is 13 residues. Germline loops: CDR1 SGDLS, CDR2 YYNGEE. Trimming removed 0 bases from V and 5 bases from J, with 8 bases in between. CDR3 in amino acids: CASSVAVETEAFF. The CDR3 DNA reads TGTGCCAGCAGCGTAGCTGTAGAAACTGAAGCTTTCTTT.

V and J are TRBV6-4 and TRBJ2-5; possible D gene TRBD1, 6 bases. This CDR3 has 14 amino acids. CDR1 and CDR2 (germline): MRHNA, SNTAGT. V gave up 0 bases and J gave up 7 bases, with 12 bases separating them. CDR3 in DNA: TGTGCCAGCAGTGACTCAGGGACACCGGGGACCCAGTACTTC. This sequence encodes CASSDSGTPGTQYF.

The chain has TRBV21-1 and TRBJ1-1; TRBD1, the table's D call, lacks a check against the DNA. TRBV21-1 is listed as a pseudogene. This CDR3 comprises 13 residues. Here the CDR3 reads CARSGALGTEAFF. The CDR3 DNA follows: TGTGCCCGCTCAGGGGCGTTAGGCACTGAAGCTTTCTTT.

CDR3 in DNA: TGTGCCAGCAGCTCAGAAGCGGGGGGTAACACCGGGGAGCTGTTTTTT. It codes for CASSSEAGGNTGELFF. The chain couples TRBV5-4 to TRBJ2-2; TRBD2 matches 9 bases. The germline V gene encodes CDR1 SGHNT and CDR2 YYREEE (reference sequence). The CDR3 spans 16 residues. The V segment lost 3 bases and the J segment 2 bases; nucleotides outside the gene matches: 5.

This clone was counted between two and nine times. The chain uses TRBV7-9 and TRBJ1-2; unclear D gene. Germline CDR1 is SEHNR and CDR2 is FQNEAQ (reference sequence). The CDR3 sequence is 14 residues long. The V end lost 5 bases, the J end lost 2 bases, and 12 bases lay between the germline ends. CDR3 sequence: CASSHLNQNYGYTF. CDR3 nucleotide sequence: TGTGCCAGCAGCCATCTAAACCAAAACTATGGCTACACCTTC.

The V call is TRBV5-5, the J call TRBJ2-7, with 7 bases lining up with TRBD1. V trimming: 4 bases; J trimming: 2 bases; junction bases outside the gene matches: 6. This CDR3 contains 14 residues. The germline V gene has CDR1 SGHKS and CDR2 YYEKEE (reference sequence). CDR3 sequence: CASSGGQETYEQYF. The CDR3 DNA reads TGTGCCAGCAGCGGCGGACAGGAGACCTACGAGCAGTACTTC. Supplemented by reference TRBV5-5 and TRBJ2-7, the full variable domain reads DAGVTQSPTHLIKTRGQQVTLRCSPISGHKSVSWYQQVLGQGPQFIFQYYEKEERGRGNFPDRFSARQFPNYSSELNVNALLLGDSALYLCASSGGQETYEQYFGPGTRLTVT.

The V and J genes are TRBV28 and TRBJ1-1; TRBD1 might be the D (6 bases). The CDR3 runs 16 residues. V dropped 5 bases and J dropped 7 bases, with 23 bases sitting between them. CDR1 and CDR2 (germline): MDHEN, SYDVKM. The CDR3 reads CASSPAGSTGRGEAFF. CDR3 sequence (DNA): TGTGCCAGCAGTCCCGCGGGCTCCACAGGGCGCGGTGAAGCTTTCTTT.

The J gene is TRBJ2-1, the V gene TRBV19, with D perhaps TRBD2 (5 bases). This CDR3 has 16 amino acids. Germline V gives CDR1 LNHDA, CDR2 SQIVND (reference sequence). V was trimmed by 1 base and J by 3 bases, leaving 13 bases between them. The CDR3 DNA is TGTGCCAGTAGTATAGTTCTAGCACGGAACTACAATGAGCAGTTCTTC. It yields the protein CASSIVLARNYNEQFF. Supplemented by reference TRBV19 and TRBJ2-1, the full variable domain reads DGGITQSPKYLFRKEGQNVTLSCEQNLNHDAMYWYRQDPGQGLRLIYYSQIVNDFQKGDIAEGYSVSREKKESFPLTVTSAQKNPTAFYLCASSIVLARNYNEQFFGPGTRLTVL.

The V call is TRBV6-5, the J call TRBJ2-5, with D possibly matching TRBD1 (6 bases). The CDR3 runs to 14 residues. Germline V gives CDR1 MNHEY, CDR2 SVGAGI. V lost 2 bases and J lost 7, with 14 bases in between. CDR3 sequence: CASSYERTAGTQYF. CDR3 bases: TGTGCCAGCAGTTACGAGCGGACAGCCGGGACCCAGTACTTC.

The chain's CDR3 is CASSDRGAPNTEAFF. CDR3 DNA sequence: TGTGCCAGCAGTGACAGGGGCGCCCCCAACACTGAAGCTTTCTTT. The chain couples TRBV6-4 to TRBJ1-1; D perhaps matches TRBD1 (5 bases). V lost 2 bases to trimming and J lost 2 bases, with 12 bases between them. The CDR3 is 15 residues long. Germline loops: CDR1 MRHNA, CDR2 SNTAGT.

This rearrangement joins TRBV7-9 to TRBJ2-3, with 7 nucleotides matching TRBD2. This CDR3 region has 14 residues. Germline CDR1 and CDR2: SEHNR and FQNEAQ (reference sequence). Trimming removed 3 bases from V and 5 bases from J; junction bases left unmatched: 5. This CDR3 reads CASSLTRELDTQYF. DNA of the CDR3: TGTGCCAGCAGCTTGACGCGGGAGTTAGATACGCAGTATTTT.

A remark on this clone: The junction does not match germline at one end; this may be a read error. The chain carries TRBV7-9 and TRBJ1-1; D perhaps matches TRBD1 (5 bases). Germline V gene data show CDR1 as SEHNR and CDR2 as FQNEAQ (reference sequence). The CDR3 runs to 13 residues. DNA for the CDR3: TGCGCCAGCAGCCAAGATCGGGGGATTCAAGCTTTCTTT. This codes for CASSQDRGIQAFF.

The genes are TRBV4-3 and TRBJ2-5; D is unclear. The CDR3 is 13 residues long. V was trimmed by 2 bases and J by 5 bases, leaving 9 bases between them. The V gene's germline CDR1 is LGHNA and CDR2 YSLEER. The CDR3 is CASSQLLEETQYF. DNA of the CDR3: TGCGCCAGCAGCCAACTTCTGGAGGAGACCCAGTACTTC.

This clone was picked up a small number of times. This sequence joins TRBV11-1 and TRBJ1-4; 8 positions agree with TRBD1. V lost 2 bases to trimming and J lost 7 bases; unmatched junction nucleotides: 6. In germline, CDR1 is SGHAT, CDR2 FQDESV (reference sequence). The CDR3 sequence is 15 residues long. The CDR3 DNA reads as TGTGCCAGCAGCTTATACGGACAGGGAGGTGAAAAACTGTTTTTT. Translated, it gives CASSLYGQGGEKLFF.

V is TRBV28 and J is TRBJ1-3; a possible D gene is TRBD1 (5 bases). CDR1 is MDHEN and CDR2 is SYDVKM in the germline V gene. The V end lost 2 bases, the J end lost 4 bases, and 15 bases lay between the germline ends. The CDR3 is made up of 16 amino acids. In DNA form, the CDR3 reads TGTGCCAGCAGTTTACGCCAGGGTTGGTTAGGAAACACCATATATTTT. This sequence encodes CASSLRQGWLGNTIYF. Drawing the rest from reference TRBV28 and TRBJ1-3, the complete variable domain is DVKVTQSSRYLVKRTGEKVFLECVQDMDHENMFWYRQDPGLGLRLIYFSYDVKMKEKGDIPEGYSVSREKKERFSLILESASTNQTSMYLCASSLRQGWLGNTIYFGEGSWLTVV.

The chain joins TRBV4-1 to TRBJ1-5; 11 bases map to TRBD1. There are 17 residues in the CDR3. Germline V gene data show CDR1 as MGHRA and CDR2 as YSYEKL. Unmatched junction bases numbered 10, after V lost 4 bases and J lost 5 bases. The CDR3 is CASSPGSGQGAYQPQHF. CDR3 in DNA: TGCGCCAGCAGCCCCGGAAGCGGACAGGGGGCTTATCAGCCCCAGCATTTT.

The chain couples TRBV7-7 to TRBJ2-2; no clear D. There are 13 residues in the CDR3. The germline gives CDR1 SSHAT, CDR2 FNYEAQ (reference sequence). Between the trimmed V and J ends, which lost 3 bases and 2 bases, there was a span of 4 bases. DNA of the CDR3: TGTGCCAGCAGCTTCACTAACACCGGGGAGCTGTTTTTT. It encodes CASSFTNTGELFF.

Note on this clone: The sample carries other DNA sequences with the same CDR3. V gene TRBV7-3 combines with J gene TRBJ2-5; TRBD2 aligns across 12 bases. The CDR3 runs to 16 residues. The V and J ends lost 6 bases and 4 bases, in that order; junction bases with no gene match: 9. Per the germline V gene, CDR1 is SGHTA and CDR2 is FQGTGA. CDR3 DNA sequence: TGTGCCAGCAGTTTATCTAGCGGGGGGGCCCCAGAGACCCAGTACTTC. It codes for CASSLSSGGAPETQYF.

This rearrangement joins TRBV27 to TRBJ1-4; TRBD1 aligns across 9 bases. Germline trimming cut 5 bases from V and 12 bases from J; bases unmatched to any gene: 13. The CDR3 extends over 15 amino acids. CDR1 is MNHEY and CDR2 is SMNVEV in the germline V gene (reference sequence). This CDR3 is CASSARTGVAGELFF. CDR3 nucleotide sequence: TGTGCCAGCAGTGCCAGGACAGGGGTCGCCGGGGAACTGTTTTTT.

The chain couples TRBV5-1 to TRBJ2-1, with D maybe TRBD2 (5 bases). CDR3 length: 16 amino acids. CDR1 is SGHRS and CDR2 is YFSETQ in the germline V gene. V was clipped by 0 bases and J by 6 bases, with 16 bases between them. The CDR3, as DNA: TGCGCCAGCAGCTTGGTGCCCCTAGCTGGAAGCAATGAGCAGTTCTTC. It is translated as CASSLVPLAGSNEQFF.

CDR3 in amino acids: CASSLVRGPHSGANVLTF. DNA of the CDR3: TGTGCCAGCAGTTTAGTTAGGGGGCCTCACTCTGGGGCCAACGTCCTGACTTTC. The chain employs TRBV28 and TRBJ2-6, with 7 bases fitting TRBD1. Per the germline V gene, CDR1 is MDHEN and CDR2 is SYDVKM. There are 18 residues in the CDR3. Trimming cost V 2 bases and J 0 bases; bases outside gene matches: 7.

This sequence joins TRBV28 and TRBJ1-4; 8 nucleotides agree with TRBD1. CDR3 length equals 13 residues. Germline V gene lookup returns CDR1 MDHEN and CDR2 SYDVKM. V lost 6 bases to trimming and J lost 7 bases; unmatched junction nucleotides: 4. The CDR3 sequence: CASRGQVLEKLFF. For the CDR3, the DNA is TGTGCCAGCAGGGGACAGGTTCTTGAAAAACTGTTTTTT.

The table lists this clone with a few counts. The germline gene is not matched at one end of the junction; a read error may be the cause. This chain uses TRBV7-3 with TRBJ2-1, with 7 bases aligning to TRBD1. Germline V gives CDR1 SGHTA, CDR2 FQGTGA. CDR3 length: 17 residues. The DNA for the CDR3 is TGTGCCAGCAGTTTAAGAGCCCGGGACAGCTTCTACAATGAGCAGTTCTTC. This encodes CASSLRARDSFYNEQFF.